A single sample gave rise to the 27 T cell receptor beta chains below, sequenced in a study of blood T cell repertoires in COVID-19. Sequencing was performed with immunoSEQ multiplex PCR; in TCRdb, only in-frame clones are kept and a portion is missing. The table records 86,000 or so clones, 91% of them present only once. The sequenced sample was peripheral blood. All receptors come from a woman aged 50 to 60 in a cohort sampled during active COVID-19.

The V and J genes are TRBV28 and TRBJ1-5, with 8 bases identical to TRBD1. The junction had 5 bases not matched to a gene; V was cut back by 7 bases and J by 6 bases. This CDR3 comprises 13 residues. In germline, CDR1 is MDHEN, CDR2 SYDVKM. DNA for the CDR3: TGTGCCAGCACCTGGACAGGGATTCAGCCCCAGCATTTT. Protein: CASTWTGIQPQHF.

V usage is TRBV5-6 and J usage is TRBJ2-1, with a tentative D call TRBD1 (5 bases). This CDR3 has 14 residues. V lost 0 bases to trimming and J lost 2 bases, with 6 bases between them. Germline CDR1 and CDR2: SGHDT and YYEEEE. The CDR3 loop reads CASSLAGTYNEQFF. CDR3 DNA sequence: TGTGCCAGCAGCTTGGCAGGGACCTACAATGAGCAGTTCTTC.

The rearrangement links TRBV6-5 to TRBJ1-2, with 8 bases matching TRBD1. V lost 4 bases, J lost 0 bases, and 7 bases stayed unmatched. The CDR3 extends over 16 amino acids. The germline gives CDR1 MNHEY, CDR2 SVGAGI. CDR3 DNA sequence: TGTGCCAGCAGTTTAGGGACAGGAACTTCTAACTATGGCTACACCTTC. Amino acids: CASSLGTGTSNYGYTF.

This clone was detected a few times. This CDR3 reads CASSDPGSYNSPLHF. The CDR3 region has the DNA TGTGCCAGCAGTGACCCGGGGTCCTATAATTCACCCCTCCACTTT. The rearrangement joins TRBV25-1 to TRBJ1-6; D unresolved. V gave up 3 bases and J gave up 1 base, with 7 bases separating them. CDR3 length: 15 amino acids. Germline V CDR1 and CDR2: MGHDK, SYGVNS.

This clone occurred a few times. V usage is TRBV28 and J usage is TRBJ1-2; D gene ambiguous. The CDR3 has 13 residues. Germline lookup yields CDR1 MDHEN and CDR2 SYDVKM. Between the trimmed V and J ends, which lost 8 bases and 1 base, there was a span of 11 bases. The CDR3 bases are TGTGCCAGCCGGGAGTCCCTTAACTATGGCTACACCTTC. This gives the protein CASRESLNYGYTF.

The rearrangement joins TRBV3-1 (or the pseudogene TRBV3-2) to TRBJ1-2; 7 nucleotides align to TRBD1. Germline V gene lookup returns CDR1 LGHDT and CDR2 YNNKEL (reference sequence). The CDR3 extends over 15 amino acids. With V trimmed by 0 bases and J by 5 bases, 6 bases remained unmatched. CDR3 sequence (DNA): TGTGCCAGCAGCCAAGATACGGGACAGTGGTATGGCTACACCTTC. It is translated as CASSQDTGQWYGYTF.

This chain's CDR3 is CASNRRGADYGYTF. For the CDR3, the DNA is TGTGCCAGCAACCGCCGGGGGGCTGACTATGGCTACACCTTC. The V call is TRBV6-5, the J call TRBJ1-2, with a tentative D call TRBD1 (6 bases). Germline lookup yields CDR1 MNHEY and CDR2 SVGAGI. The CDR3 has 14 amino acids. Trimming left V 7 bases short and J 3 bases short, with 15 bases between.

This rearrangement joins TRBV11-2 to TRBJ2-7, with D perhaps TRBD2 (6 bases). This CDR3 region has 17 residues. Trimming took 2 bases from V and 0 from J, leaving 17 bases between them. Germline loops: CDR1 SGHAT, CDR2 FQNNGV. CDR3 in amino acids: CASSLYPERRGSYEQYF. For the CDR3, the DNA is TGTGCCAGCAGCTTATACCCGGAGCGGCGGGGCTCCTACGAGCAGTACTTC.

V and J are TRBV19 and TRBJ1-1, with D perhaps matching TRBD1 (6 bases). Between the trimmed V and J ends, which lost 2 bases and 2 bases, there was a span of 18 bases. The CDR3 is 17 amino acids. In germline, CDR1 is LNHDA, CDR2 SQIVND (reference sequence). The CDR3 sequence is CASSIYSLGAKNTEAFF. In nucleotides, the CDR3 is TGTGCCAGTAGTATATACAGTTTGGGGGCCAAAAACACTGAAGCTTTCTTT.

The genes are TRBV3-1 (or the pseudogene TRBV3-2) and TRBJ2-7; 9 positions agree with TRBD1. V was pared by 4 bases and J by 3 bases, with 4 bases of the junction left unmatched. Germline lookup yields CDR1 LGHDT and CDR2 YNNKEL (reference sequence). The CDR3 contains 14 residues. The chain's CDR3 is CASSLDRGGYEQYF. CDR3 nucleotide sequence: TGTGCCAGCAGCCTGGACAGGGGAGGCTACGAGCAGTACTTC.

The chain couples TRBV3-1 (or the pseudogene TRBV3-2) to TRBJ2-7; D gene unclear. Per the germline V gene, CDR1 is LGHDT and CDR2 is YNNKEL (reference sequence). Trimming removed 3 bases from V and 2 bases from J, with 11 bases in between. CDR3 length: 14 residues. The CDR3 DNA reads as TGTGCCAGCAGCCACTCATCGGGTCCCTACGAGCAGTACTTC. It translates to CASSHSSGPYEQYF.

The chain joins TRBV6-5 to TRBJ2-3; TRBD2 matches at 10 bases. Germline CDR1 MNHEY, CDR2 SVGAGI. This CDR3 contains 14 residues. V dropped 6 bases and J dropped 3; count of bases not matched to a gene: 3. The CDR3 reads CASSPGLATDTQYF. DNA of the CDR3: TGTGCCAGCAGCCCGGGACTAGCGACAGATACGCAGTATTTT.

The genes are TRBV7-9 and TRBJ2-5; D gene unclear. The CDR3 is made up of 12 amino acids. Trimming cost V 4 bases and J 5 bases, with 8 bases left between them. The germline CDR1 and CDR2 sequences are SEHNR and FQNEAQ (reference sequence). CDR3 amino acids: CASSSIRETQYF. In DNA form, the CDR3 reads TGTGCCAGCAGCTCGATCCGGGAGACCCAGTACTTC. The full variable domain, completed using reference TRBV7-9 and TRBJ2-5, is DTGVSQNPRHKITKRGQNVTFRCDPISEHNRLYWYRQTLGQGPEFLTYFQNEAQLEKSRLLSDRFSAERPKGSFSTLEIQRTEQGDSAMYLCASSSIRETQYFGPGTRLLVL.

A few counts support this clone. This rearrangement joins TRBV7-9 to TRBJ1-3; D ambiguous. Germline-derived CDR1 and CDR2 are SEHNR and FQNEAQ (reference sequence). V dropped 3 bases and J dropped 8 bases, with 8 bases sitting between them. This CDR3 spans 12 amino acids. CDR3 residues: CASSFAGYTIYF. DNA for the CDR3: TGTGCCAGCAGCTTCGCGGGATACACCATATATTTT.

V and J are TRBV7-9 and TRBJ2-1, with a possible D match to TRBD2 (5 bases). This CDR3 is 15 amino acids long. The germline V gene encodes CDR1 SEHNR and CDR2 FQNEAQ (reference sequence). Trimming removed 4 bases at V and 9 bases at J, with 19 bases between. The CDR3 DNA follows: TGTGCCAGCAGCTACGACGGGGTTAACCGGGGTGAGCAGTTCTTC. It yields the protein CASSYDGVNRGEQFF.

The genes are TRBV7-9 and TRBJ2-1; TRBD2 aligns across 13 bases. The V segment lost 3 bases and the J segment 7 bases; nucleotides outside the gene matches: 6. Germline CDR1 reads SEHNR; CDR2 reads FQNEAQ (reference sequence). The CDR3 sequence is 16 residues long. The CDR3 DNA sequence: TGTGCCAGCAGCTTCATTACTAGCGGGAGGGGTAATGAGCAGTTCTTC. Translated: CASSFITSGRGNEQFF.

The V call is TRBV5-1, the J call TRBJ2-7, with 10 bases fitting TRBD1. The CDR3 is 17 amino acids. Germline V gene sequence: CDR1 SGHRS, CDR2 YFSETQ. Trimming removed 2 bases from V and 3 bases from J; junction bases left unmatched: 11. Written as DNA, the CDR3 is TGCGCCAGCAGCTTAAAAACCGGGACAGGGGATCGCTACGAGCAGTACTTC. Its protein is CASSLKTGTGDRYEQYF.

The chain couples TRBV28 to TRBJ1-2, with 10 bases identical to TRBD1. Germline V lookup: CDR1 MDHEN, CDR2 SYDVKM. V lost 6 bases to trimming and J lost 9 bases; unmatched junction nucleotides: 19. This CDR3 is 17 amino acids long. Here the CDR3 DNA reads TGTGCCAGCAGCAGCGTCGGGACAGGGGACCTGGAAAGTCGCTACACCTTC. Its translation: CASSSVGTGDLESRYTF.

The chain employs TRBV5-1 and TRBJ2-3, with D unresolved. The CDR3 has 15 amino acids. The germline CDR1 and CDR2 sequences are SGHRS and YFSETQ. The germline V and J ends were trimmed by 1 base and 6 bases, with 15 bases remaining between them. The CDR3 bases are TGCGCCAGCAGCTTGTCCCCGCATTCACACGATACGCAGTATTTT. Protein sequence: CASSLSPHSHDTQYF.

This clone was seen once. The V call is TRBV19, the J call TRBJ2-2; the D is unclear. This CDR3 region has 15 residues. Germline loops: CDR1 LNHDA, CDR2 SQIVND (reference sequence). Trimming took off 1 base at V and 2 bases at J, with 8 bases between the two ends. In nucleotides, the CDR3 is TGTGCCAGTAGTATAGCCCCAGGTAACACCGGGGAGCTGTTTTTT. Amino acid sequence: CASSIAPGNTGELFF.

The chain couples TRBV9 to TRBJ2-7; TRBD1 aligns across 10 bases. The CDR3 has 14 residues. Germline values: CDR1 SGDLS, CDR2 YYNGEE. With 0 bases clipped from V and 3 bases from J, the junction kept 0 bases outside the gene matches. CDR3 amino acids: CASSVGDRGYEQYF. CDR3 sequence (DNA): TGTGCCAGCAGCGTAGGGGACAGGGGCTACGAGCAGTACTTC.

The chain links TRBV3-1 (or the pseudogene TRBV3-2) to TRBJ1-5; 10 nucleotides agree with TRBD1. This CDR3 region has 15 residues. CDR1 LGHDT and CDR2 YNNKEL come from the germline V gene (reference sequence). Losses at the gene ends were 11 bases for V and 5 bases for J; bases not matched to a gene: 12. DNA for the CDR3: TGTGCCCCCAATTCCCGACAGGGGGCAGATCAGCCCCAGCATTTT. Its protein product is CAPNSRQGADQPQHF.

V and J are TRBV19 and TRBJ1-4, with no clear D. Germline CDR1 reads LNHDA; CDR2 reads SQIVND (reference sequence). CDR3 size: 15 residues. The V gene lost 6 bases and the J gene lost 8 bases, with 19 bases spanning the gap. The chain's CDR3 is CASSLQTATKEKLFF. CDR3 DNA: TGTGCCAGTAGCTTACAGACGGCGACCAAAGAAAAACTGTTTTTT.

This clone was counted between two and nine times. The gene calls are TRBV15 and TRBJ1-6; D call uncertain. This CDR3 comprises 15 residues. The V and J ends lost 0 bases and 7 bases respectively, with 10 bases between them. The germline V gene has CDR1 LNHNV and CDR2 YYDKDF (reference sequence). CDR3 DNA sequence: TGTGCCACCAGCAGAGATCTGGGAGTCAATTCACCCCTCCACTTT. Translating gives CATSRDLGVNSPLHF. The whole variable domain, filled in from reference TRBV15 and TRBJ1-6, reads DAMVIQNPRYQVTQFGKPVTLSCSQTLNHNVMYWYQQKSSQAPKLLFHYYDKDFNNEADTPDNFQSRRPNTSFCFLDIRSPGLGDTAMYLCATSRDLGVNSPLHFGNGTRLTVT.

CDR3 in DNA: TGTGCCAGCAGTGAATGGAGGTCGGGACAGGGGAGTAAGGGGCAGTACTTC. This encodes CASSEWRSGQGSKGQYF. The gene calls are TRBV6-1 and TRBJ2-7; 10 bases fit TRBD1. V lost 2 bases and J lost 9; bases outside the gene matches: 16. Germline V gene data show CDR1 as MNHNS and CDR2 as SASEGT. The CDR3 sequence is 17 residues long.

This chain uses TRBV27 with TRBJ1-6, with D tentatively TRBD1 (5 bases). The CDR3 is made up of 14 amino acids. CDR1 MNHEY and CDR2 SMNVEV come from the germline V gene (reference sequence). Trimming stripped 8 bases from V and 0 bases from J, with 8 bases between. Here the CDR3 DNA reads TGTGCCAGCTGCGACAGCTCCTATAATTCACCCCTCCACTTT. Residues: CASCDSSYNSPLHF.

The rearrangement links TRBV5-8 to TRBJ2-5; D might be TRBD1 (8 bases). This CDR3 comprises 16 residues. Germline assignment: CDR1 SGHTS and CDR2 YDEGEE. The germline V and J ends were trimmed by 4 bases and 2 bases, with 18 bases remaining between them. In DNA form, the CDR3 reads TGTGCCAGCAGCATCGGACAGGGAGGGAGGCAAGAGACCCAGTACTTC. Its translation is CASSIGQGGRQETQYF.